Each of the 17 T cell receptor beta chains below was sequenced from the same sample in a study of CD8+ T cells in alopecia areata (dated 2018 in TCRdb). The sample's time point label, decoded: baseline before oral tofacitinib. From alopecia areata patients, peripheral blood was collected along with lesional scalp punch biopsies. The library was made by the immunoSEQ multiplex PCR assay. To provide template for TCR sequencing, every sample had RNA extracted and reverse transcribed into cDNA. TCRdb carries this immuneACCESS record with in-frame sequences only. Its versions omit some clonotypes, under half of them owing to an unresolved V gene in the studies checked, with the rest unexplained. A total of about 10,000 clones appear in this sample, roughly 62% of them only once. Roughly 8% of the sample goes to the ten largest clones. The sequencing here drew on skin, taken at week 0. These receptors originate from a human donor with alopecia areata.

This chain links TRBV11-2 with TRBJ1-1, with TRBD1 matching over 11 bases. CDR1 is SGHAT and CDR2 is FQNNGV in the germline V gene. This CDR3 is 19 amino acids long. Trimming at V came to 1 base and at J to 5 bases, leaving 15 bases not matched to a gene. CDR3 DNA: TGTGCCAGCAGCTTAGGAGGGACAGGGGGAGGATCAGTTAGGACTGAAGCTTTCTTT. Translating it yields CASSLGGTGGGSVRTEAFF.

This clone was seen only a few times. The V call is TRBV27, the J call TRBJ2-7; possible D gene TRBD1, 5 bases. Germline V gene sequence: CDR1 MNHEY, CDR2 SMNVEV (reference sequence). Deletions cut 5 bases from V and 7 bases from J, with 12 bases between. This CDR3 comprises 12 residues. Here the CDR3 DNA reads TGTGCCAGCAGTCGCCCAGGGAATGAGCAGTACTTC. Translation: CASSRPGNEQYF.

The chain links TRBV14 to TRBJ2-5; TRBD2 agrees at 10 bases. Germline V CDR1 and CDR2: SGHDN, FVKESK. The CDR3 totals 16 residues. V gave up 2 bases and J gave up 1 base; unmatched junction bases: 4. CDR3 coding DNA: TGTGCCAGCAGCCAACTCCGACTAGCGGGCCAAGAGACCCAGTACTTC. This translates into CASSQLRLAGQETQYF.

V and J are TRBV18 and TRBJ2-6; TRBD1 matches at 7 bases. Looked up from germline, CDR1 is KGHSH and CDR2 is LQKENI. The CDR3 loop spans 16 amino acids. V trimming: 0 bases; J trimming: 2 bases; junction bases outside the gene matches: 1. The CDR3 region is CASSPPGQPGANVLTF. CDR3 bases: TGTGCCAGCTCACCACCGGGACAGCCTGGGGCCAACGTCCTGACTTTC.

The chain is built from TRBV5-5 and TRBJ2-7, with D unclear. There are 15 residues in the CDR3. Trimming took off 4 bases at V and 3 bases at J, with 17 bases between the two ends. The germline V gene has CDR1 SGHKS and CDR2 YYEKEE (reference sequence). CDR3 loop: CASSPSRILGYEQYF. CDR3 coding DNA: TGTGCCAGCAGCCCAAGTCGGATCTTGGGCTACGAGCAGTACTTC. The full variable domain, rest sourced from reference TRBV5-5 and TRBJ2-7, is DAGVTQSPTHLIKTRGQQVTLRCSPISGHKSVSWYQQVLGQGPQFIFQYYEKEERGRGNFPDRFSARQFPNYSSELNVNALLLGDSALYLCASSPSRILGYEQYFGPGTRLTVT.

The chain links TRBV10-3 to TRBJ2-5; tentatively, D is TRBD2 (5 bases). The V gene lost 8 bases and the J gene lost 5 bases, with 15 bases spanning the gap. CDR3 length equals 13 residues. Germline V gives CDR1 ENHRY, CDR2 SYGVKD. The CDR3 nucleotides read TGTGCCATCTTCAACCGGGATAAGGAGACCCAGTACTTC. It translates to CAIFNRDKETQYF.

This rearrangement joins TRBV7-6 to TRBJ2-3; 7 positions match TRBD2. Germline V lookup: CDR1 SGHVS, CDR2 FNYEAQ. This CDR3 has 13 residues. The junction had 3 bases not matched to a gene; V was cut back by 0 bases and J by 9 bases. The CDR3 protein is CASSLADGGTQYF. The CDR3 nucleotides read TGTGCCAGCAGCTTAGCGGACGGGGGGACGCAGTATTTT.

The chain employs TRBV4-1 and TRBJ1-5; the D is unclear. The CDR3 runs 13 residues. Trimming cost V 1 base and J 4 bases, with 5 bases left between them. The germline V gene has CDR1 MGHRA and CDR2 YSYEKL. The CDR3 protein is CASSQGLNQPQHF. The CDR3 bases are TGCGCCAGCAGCCAAGGGCTGAATCAGCCCCAGCATTTT.

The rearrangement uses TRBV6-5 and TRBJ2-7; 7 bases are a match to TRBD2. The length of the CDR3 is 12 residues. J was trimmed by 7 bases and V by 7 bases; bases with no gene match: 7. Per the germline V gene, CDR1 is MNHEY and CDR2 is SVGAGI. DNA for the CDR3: TGTGCCAGCAAAAGCGGGGCAGGGGAGCAGTACTTC. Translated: CASKSGAGEQYF.

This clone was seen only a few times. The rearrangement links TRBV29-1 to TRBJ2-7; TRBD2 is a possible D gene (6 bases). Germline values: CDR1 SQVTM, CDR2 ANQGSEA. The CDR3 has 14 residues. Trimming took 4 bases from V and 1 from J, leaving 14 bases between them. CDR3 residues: CSVVLADHSYEQYF. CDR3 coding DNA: TGCAGCGTTGTTTTAGCGGACCATTCCTACGAGCAGTACTTC.

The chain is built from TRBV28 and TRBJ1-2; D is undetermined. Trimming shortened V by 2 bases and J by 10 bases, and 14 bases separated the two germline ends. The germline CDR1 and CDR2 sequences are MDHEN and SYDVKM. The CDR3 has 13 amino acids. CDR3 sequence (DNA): TGTGCCAGCAGTTTAGGGCCTCTCCGGGACTACACCTTC. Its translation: CASSLGPLRDYTF.

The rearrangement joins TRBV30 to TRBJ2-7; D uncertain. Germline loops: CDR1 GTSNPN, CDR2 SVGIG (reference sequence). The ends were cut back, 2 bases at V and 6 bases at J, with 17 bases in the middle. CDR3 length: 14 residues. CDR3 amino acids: CAWSFLLTLGEQYF. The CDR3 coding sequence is TGTGCCTGGAGTTTCCTTTTAACTTTGGGCGAGCAGTACTTC.

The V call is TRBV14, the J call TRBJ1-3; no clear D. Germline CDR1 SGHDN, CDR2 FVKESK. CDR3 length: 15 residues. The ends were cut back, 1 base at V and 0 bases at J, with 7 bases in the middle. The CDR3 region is CASSQGIYSGNTIYF. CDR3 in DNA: TGTGCCAGCAGCCAAGGTATCTACTCTGGAAACACCATATATTTT.

CDR3 DNA: TGTGCCAGCAGCCCTAGCGGGAGCGTCAGCACAGATACGCAGTATTTT. Translation gives CASSPSGSVSTDTQYF. The chain employs TRBV7-9 and TRBJ2-3, with TRBD2 matching over 10 bases. The CDR3 is 16 residues long. Trimming took 5 bases from V and 0 from J; bases not matched to a gene: 5. CDR1 and CDR2 (germline): SEHNR, FQNEAQ (reference sequence). The full variable domain, completed using reference TRBV7-9 and TRBJ2-3, is DTGVSQNPRHKITKRGQNVTFRCDPISEHNRLYWYRQTLGQGPEFLTYFQNEAQLEKSRLLSDRFSAERPKGSFSTLEIQRTEQGDSAMYLCASSPSGSVSTDTQYFGPGTRLTVL.

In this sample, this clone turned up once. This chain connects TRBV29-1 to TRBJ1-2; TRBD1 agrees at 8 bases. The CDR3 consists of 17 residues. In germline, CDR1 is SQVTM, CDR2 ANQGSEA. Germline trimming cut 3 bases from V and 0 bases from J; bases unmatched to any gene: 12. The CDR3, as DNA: TGCAGCGTTGAGAGTCCTCACCGGGACAGGCCTAACTATGGCTACACCTTC. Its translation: CSVESPHRDRPNYGYTF.

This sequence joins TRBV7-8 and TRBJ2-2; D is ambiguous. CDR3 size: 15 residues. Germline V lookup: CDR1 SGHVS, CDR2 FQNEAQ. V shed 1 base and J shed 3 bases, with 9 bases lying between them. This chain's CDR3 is CASSLERRHTGELFF. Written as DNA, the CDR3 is TGTGCCAGCAGCTTAGAACGTAGACACACCGGGGAGCTGTTTTTT.

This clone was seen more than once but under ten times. The CDR3 DNA follows: TGCGCCAGCAGCTCCTACGCACTCCGGGACAGGGATACTGAAGCTTTCTTT. Its translation is CASSSYALRDRDTEAFF. The chain is built from TRBV5-1 and TRBJ1-1; TRBD1 matches 9 bases. With 3 bases clipped from V and 5 bases from J, the junction kept 14 bases outside the gene matches. The CDR3 runs to 17 residues. Germline loops: CDR1 SGHRS, CDR2 YFSETQ.